What follows are 2 T cell receptor beta chains derived from one specimen sequenced in a study of blood T cell repertoires in COVID-19. This table comes from immunoSEQ multiplex PCR, and its TCRdb copy is limited to in-frame clones, with some not included. Among about 250,000 clones listed, about 84% were seen once. Sequenced input: peripheral blood. These receptors were obtained from a woman of 80 years or more with acute or convalescent COVID-19.

This clone has only a few counts. The rearrangement links TRBV11-3 to TRBJ2-1; TRBD1 is a possible D gene (6 bases). The CDR3 runs to 19 residues. Trimming cost V 4 bases and J 8 bases, with 30 bases left between them. Germline V gives CDR1 SGHNT, CDR2 YENEEA. Here the CDR3 DNA reads TGTGCCAGCAGCTGGCTCCGGGACACCTTTCTTACTTTGTGCGATGAGCAGTTCTTC. Its translation is CASSWLRDTFLTLCDEQFF.

The chain uses TRBV5-4 and TRBJ1-2; 7 nucleotides align to TRBD1. The CDR3 length is 13 residues. Trimming took 5 bases from V and 8 from J; bases not matched to a gene: 9. Per the germline V gene, CDR1 is SGHNT and CDR2 is YYREEE (reference sequence). The CDR3 nucleotides are TGTGCCAGCAGACCTAGGGGGCGGGGAGGCTACACCTTC. Protein product: CASRPRGRGGYTF.